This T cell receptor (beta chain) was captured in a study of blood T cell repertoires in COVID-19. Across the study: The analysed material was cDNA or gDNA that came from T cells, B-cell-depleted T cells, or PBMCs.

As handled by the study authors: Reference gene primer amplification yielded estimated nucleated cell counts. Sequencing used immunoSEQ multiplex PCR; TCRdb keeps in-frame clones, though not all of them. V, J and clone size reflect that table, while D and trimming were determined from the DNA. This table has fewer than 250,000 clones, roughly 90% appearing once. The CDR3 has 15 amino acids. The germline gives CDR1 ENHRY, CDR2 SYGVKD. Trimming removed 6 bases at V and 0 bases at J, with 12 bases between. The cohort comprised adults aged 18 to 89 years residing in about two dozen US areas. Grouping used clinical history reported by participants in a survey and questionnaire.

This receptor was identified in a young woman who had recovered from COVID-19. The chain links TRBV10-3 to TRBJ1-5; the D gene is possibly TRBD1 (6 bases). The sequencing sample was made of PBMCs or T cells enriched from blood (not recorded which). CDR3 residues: CAIRPTGNSNQPQHF. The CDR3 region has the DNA TGTGCCATCAGACCCACAGGGAATAGCAATCAGCCCCAGCATTTT.